This entry is about one T cell receptor (beta chain). Its antigen is undetermined. This specimen belongs to a study of early T cells in non-severe SARS-CoV-2 infection. Study background: Sequenced material consisted of bulk RNA (from unsorted whole blood), and chains were unpaired. Whole-study findings and limits: Missing private and CD4 specificities, VDJdb matching favored anti-spike CD8 responses.

Germline V CDR1 and CDR2: MNHNS, SASEGT. Trimming removed 5 bases from V and 2 bases from J, with 9 bases in between. There are 13 residues in the CDR3. Attachment of unique molecular identifiers to individual cDNA molecules was performed. Using its own MiXCR run on the 5' RACE reads, TCRdb lists one record per CDR3 protein. There are some 60,000 distinct CDR3 sequences in the sample; about 9.1% occur only once, and 8.5% to 9% lies in the top ten. The sequenced material came from whole blood. The TCR was taken from an adult who was a healthcare worker with PCR-confirmed SARS-CoV-2 infection or an uninfected control (not recorded which). V and J are TRBV6-1 and TRBJ1-1; D unresolved. The CDR3 DNA is TGTGCCAGCAGTCACAACCCCAACACTGAAGCTTTCTTT. Its translation: CASSHNPNTEAFF.